This TCR beta chain was captured by sequencing in a study of T-cell reconstitution after alpha-beta-depleted transplantation in children (dated by TCRdb to 2015 to 2016). About the full investigation: Using TCR repertoire profiling, the study followed T-cell immune reconstitution in a quantitative way in children after TCRalphabeta/CD19-depleted allogeneic hematopoietic cell transplantation.

The treatment or condition label for this specimen denotes: allogeneic hematopoietic cell transplantation with graft depleted of TCRalphabeta T cells and CD19 B cells. The children who served as transplant recipients had been given grafts of TCRalphabeta/CD19-depleted allogeneic hematopoietic cells. To note about this clonotype: Its binding antigen is unknown. One base away there is no much larger clone; base qualities are not given.

Library prep was done by PCR. The sequencer listed for this sample is Illumina HiSeq 2500. Molecular barcoding was employed in the preparation of TCR libraries, with unique molecular identifiers being used to normalize TCRbeta repertoire quantification. TCRdb reprocessing: public reads trimmed at Q25 with fastp, clones called with MiXCR, in-frame beta chains kept. All rows with the same CDR3 protein become a single entry with the most common DNA and genes. The sample table contains about 240,000 distinct CDR3 sequences; only one count was recorded for about 26% of them. The ten largest clonotypes hold about 2.6% of the sample. Results and caveats for the whole study, not just this receptor: In some patients, high TCRbeta diversity at day 60 was attributed to recipient T cells and intrathymic progenitors that had survived conditioning. Apparently early alphabetaT-cell count recovery about two months after transplant reportedly relied on only several hundred rapidly expanded clones derived from non-depleted graft cells. Hyperexpanded clone frequencies declined over subsequent months; after one year, T-cell counts and TCRbeta diversity were mostly attributed to newly produced T cells.

Inclusive of the bounding cysteine and phenylalanine, the CDR3 is 12 residues long. Just CDR3 DNA is preserved here, 36 bases in frame from base 1. The germline V gene encodes CDR1 SQVTM and CDR2 ANQGSEA. V is shortened by 1 base, J by 4 bases, and the region joining them spans 7 bases. Recombination joined TRBV29-1 with TRBJ2-5, with an unclear D gene assignment. This clonotype was sampled from a girl aged 2 to 10 with Fanconi anemia, due to receive a stem cell transplant. The sequenced sample was PBMCs, obtained before TCRalphabeta/CD19-depleted stem cell transplant. The CDR3 protein sequence reads: CSVEVLRETQYF. The sequence in DNA is TGCAGCGTTGAAGTCTTGCGAGAGACCCAGTACTTC.